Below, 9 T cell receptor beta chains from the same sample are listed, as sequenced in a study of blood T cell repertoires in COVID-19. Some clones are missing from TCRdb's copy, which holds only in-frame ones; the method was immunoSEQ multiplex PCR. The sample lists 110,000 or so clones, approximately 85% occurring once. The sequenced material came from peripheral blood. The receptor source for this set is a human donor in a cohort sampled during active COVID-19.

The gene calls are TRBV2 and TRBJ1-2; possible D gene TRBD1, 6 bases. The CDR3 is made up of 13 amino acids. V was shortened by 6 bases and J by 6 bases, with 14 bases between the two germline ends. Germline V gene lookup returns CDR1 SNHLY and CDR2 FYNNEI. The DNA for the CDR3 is TGTGCCAGCAGGTCTGGACAGTCGGATGGCTACACCTTC. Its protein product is CASRSGQSDGYTF.

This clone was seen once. In nucleotides, the CDR3 is TGTGCCAGCAGCTTTATGGAGACAGATTACGAGCAGTACTTC. Its translation: CASSFMETDYEQYF. The chain carries TRBV11-2 and TRBJ2-7, with D tentatively TRBD1 (5 bases). Trimming left V 3 bases short and J 4 bases short, with 13 bases between. This CDR3 region has 14 residues. From germline, CDR1 is SGHAT and CDR2 FQNNGV.

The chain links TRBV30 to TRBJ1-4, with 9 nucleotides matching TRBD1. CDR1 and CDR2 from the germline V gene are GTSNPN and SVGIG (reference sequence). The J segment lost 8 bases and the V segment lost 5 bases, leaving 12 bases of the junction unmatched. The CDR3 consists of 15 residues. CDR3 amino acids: CAWGRNRGPEEKLFF. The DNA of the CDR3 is TGTGCCTGGGGCCGAAACAGGGGGCCTGAGGAAAAACTGTTTTTT.

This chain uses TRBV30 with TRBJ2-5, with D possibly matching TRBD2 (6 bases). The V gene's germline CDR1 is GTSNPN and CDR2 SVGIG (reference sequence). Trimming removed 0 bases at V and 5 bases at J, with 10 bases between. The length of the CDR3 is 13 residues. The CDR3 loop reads CAWSVTSKETQYF. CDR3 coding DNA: TGTGCCTGGAGTGTAACTAGCAAGGAGACCCAGTACTTC. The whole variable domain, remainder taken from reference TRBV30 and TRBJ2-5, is SQTIHQWPATLVQPVGSPLSLECTVEGTSNPNLYWYRQAAGRGLQLLFYSVGIGQISSEVPQNLSASRPQDRQFILSSKKLLLSDSGFYLCAWSVTSKETQYFGPGTRLLVL.

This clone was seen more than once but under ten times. The CDR3 nucleotides are TGTGCCAGCAGCCCAGGGCCCCCTGGGAGCAATCAGCCCCAGCATTTT. Its translation is CASSPGPPGSNQPQHF. The chain carries TRBV9 and TRBJ1-5; a possible D gene is TRBD1 (5 bases). The CDR3 is made up of 16 amino acids. The germline gives CDR1 SGDLS, CDR2 YYNGEE. Trimming cost V 4 bases and J 1 base, with 15 bases left between them. Together with reference TRBV9 and TRBJ1-5, the CDR3 gives the full variable domain: DSGVTQTPKHLITATGQRVTLRCSPRSGDLSVYWYQQSLDQGLQFLIQYYNGEERAKGNILERFSAQQFPDLHSELNLSSLELGDSALYFCASSPGPPGSNQPQHFGDGTRLSIL.

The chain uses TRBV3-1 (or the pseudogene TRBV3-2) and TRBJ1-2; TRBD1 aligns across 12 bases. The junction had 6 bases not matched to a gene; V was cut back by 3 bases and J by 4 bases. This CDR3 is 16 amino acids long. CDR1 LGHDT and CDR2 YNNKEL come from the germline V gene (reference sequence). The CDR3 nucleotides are TGTGCCAGCAGCCAGCGGGGACAGGGGGCGGTCTATGGCTACACCTTC. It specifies CASSQRGQGAVYGYTF.

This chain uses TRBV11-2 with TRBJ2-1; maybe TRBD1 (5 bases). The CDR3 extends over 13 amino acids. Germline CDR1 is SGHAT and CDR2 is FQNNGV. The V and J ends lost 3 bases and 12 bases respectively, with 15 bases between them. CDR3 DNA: TGTGCCAGCAGCTTCAGACAGTACCATGGGCAGTTCTTC. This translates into CASSFRQYHGQFF. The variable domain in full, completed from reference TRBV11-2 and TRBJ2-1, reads EAGVAQSPRYKIIEKRQSVAFWCNPISGHATLYWYQQILGQGPKLLIQFQNNGVVDDSQLPKDRFSAERLKGVDSTLKIQPAKLEDSAVYLCASSFRQYHGQFFGPGTRLTVL.

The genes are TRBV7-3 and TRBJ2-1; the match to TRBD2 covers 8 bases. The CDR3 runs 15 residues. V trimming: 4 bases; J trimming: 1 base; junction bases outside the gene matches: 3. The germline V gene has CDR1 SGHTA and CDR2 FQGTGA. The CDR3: CASSSASGSYNEQFF. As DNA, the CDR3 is TGTGCCAGCAGCTCTGCTAGCGGGTCCTACAATGAGCAGTTCTTC.

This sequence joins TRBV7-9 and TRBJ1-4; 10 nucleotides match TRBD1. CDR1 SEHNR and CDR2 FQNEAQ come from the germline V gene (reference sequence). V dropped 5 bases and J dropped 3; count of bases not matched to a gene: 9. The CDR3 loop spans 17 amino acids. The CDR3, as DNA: TGTGCCAGCAGCAGAGGACAGGGGGGTAGGGCTAATGAAAAACTGTTTTTT. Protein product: CASSRGQGGRANEKLFF.